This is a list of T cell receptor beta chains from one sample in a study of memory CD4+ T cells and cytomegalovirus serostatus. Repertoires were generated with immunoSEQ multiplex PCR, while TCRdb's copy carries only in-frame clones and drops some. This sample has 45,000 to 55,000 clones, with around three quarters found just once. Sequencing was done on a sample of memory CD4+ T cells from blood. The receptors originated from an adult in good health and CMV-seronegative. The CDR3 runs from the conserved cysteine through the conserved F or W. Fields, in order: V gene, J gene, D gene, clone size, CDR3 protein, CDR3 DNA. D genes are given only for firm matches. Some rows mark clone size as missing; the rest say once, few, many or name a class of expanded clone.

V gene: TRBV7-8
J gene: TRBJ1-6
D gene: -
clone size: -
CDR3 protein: CASSLGGAGENSPLHF
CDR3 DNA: TGTGCCAGCAGCTTAGGGGGGGCAGGGGAGAATTCACCCCTCCACTTT

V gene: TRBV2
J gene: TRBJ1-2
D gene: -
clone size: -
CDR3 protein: CASSAMRREPLYGYTF
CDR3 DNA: TGTGCCAGCAGTGCAATGCGCCGGGAGCCCCTCTATGGCTACACCTTC

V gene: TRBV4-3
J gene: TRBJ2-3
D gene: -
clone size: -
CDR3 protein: CASSQLQGMIDTQYF
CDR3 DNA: TGCGCCAGCAGCCAACTACAGGGTATGATAGATACGCAGTATTTT

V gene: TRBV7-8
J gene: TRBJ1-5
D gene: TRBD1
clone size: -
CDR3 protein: CASRPGTGVQPQHF
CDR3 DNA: TGTGCCAGCAGGCCCGGGACAGGGGTTCAGCCCCAGCATTTT

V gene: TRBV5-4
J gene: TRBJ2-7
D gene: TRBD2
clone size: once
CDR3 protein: CASSPRTSGTPYEQYF
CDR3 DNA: TGTGCCAGCAGCCCACGGACTAGCGGGACCCCCTACGAGCAGTACTTC

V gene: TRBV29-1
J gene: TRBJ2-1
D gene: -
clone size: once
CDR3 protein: CSVEGNLGDNEQFF
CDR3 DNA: TGCAGCGTTGAGGGGAACTTGGGTGACAATGAGCAGTTCTTC

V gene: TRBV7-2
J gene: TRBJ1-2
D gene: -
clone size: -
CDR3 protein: CASTPTRNYGYTF
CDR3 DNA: TGTGCCAGCACCCCGACAAGAAACTATGGCTACACCTTC

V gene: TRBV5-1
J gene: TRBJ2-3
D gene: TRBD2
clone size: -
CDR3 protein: CASSPGLAGSKDTQYF
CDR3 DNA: TGCGCCAGCAGCCCGGGACTAGCGGGTAGTAAAGATACGCAGTATTTT

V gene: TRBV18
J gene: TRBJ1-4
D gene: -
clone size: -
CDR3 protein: CASSPTGTTNEKLFF
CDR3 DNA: TGTGCCAGCTCCCCCACAGGGACCACTAATGAAAAACTGTTTTTT

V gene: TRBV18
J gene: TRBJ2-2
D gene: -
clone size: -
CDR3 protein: CASSPRDTNTGELFF
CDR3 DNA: TGTGCCAGCTCACCCCGGGACACCAACACCGGGGAGCTGTTTTTT

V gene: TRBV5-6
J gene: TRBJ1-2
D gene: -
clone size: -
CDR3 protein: CASSSGHKQGDYGYTF
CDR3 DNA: TGTGCCAGCAGCTCCGGACACAAACAGGGCGACTATGGCTACACCTTC

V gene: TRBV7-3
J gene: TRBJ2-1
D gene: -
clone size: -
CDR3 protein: CASSRNPGGSYNEQFF
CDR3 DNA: TGTGCCAGCAGCAGAAACCCCGGGGGCTCCTACAATGAGCAGTTCTTC

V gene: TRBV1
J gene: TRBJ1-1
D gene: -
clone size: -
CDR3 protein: CTSSQGFTSRAGKGAFF
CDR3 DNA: TGCACCAGCAGCCAAGGATTTACGTCCAGGGCGGGCAAAGGAGCTTTCTTT

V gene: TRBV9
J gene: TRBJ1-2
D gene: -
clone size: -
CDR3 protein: CASSVVGRGNGYTF
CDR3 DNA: TGTGCCAGCAGCGTAGTGGGCAGGGGTAATGGCTACACCTTC